The clone carrying this T cell receptor (beta chain) was seen many times. One entry per CDR3 protein results from TCRdb running MiXCR on the RT-PCR reads. The data contain almost 700,000 distinct CDR3 sequences, more than 13% of them singletons. CDR1 is ENHRY and CDR2 is SYGVKD in the germline V gene. This CDR3 is built from 14 residues. The V and J ends lost 6 bases and 1 base respectively, with 9 bases between them. The chain recombines TRBV10-3 with TRBJ2-2, with D possibly TRBD1 on 5 matching bases. Sequenced input: memory CD4+ T cells from blood. The sequence came from a female donor in good health, serving as a healthy control. CDR3: CAISPGQNTGELFF. The CDR3 region has the DNA TGTGCCATCAGCCCCGGACAGAACACCGGGGAGCTGTTTTTT.